The 10 T cell receptor beta chains presented below share a single source sample, sequenced in a study of blood T cell repertoires in COVID-19 (dated by TCRdb to about 2020). The library was made by the immunoSEQ multiplex PCR assay. The immuneACCESS repertoire file appears here via TCRdb, limited to in-frame rearrangements. These files lack a portion of the clones; in checked studies, under half of the deficit traces to unresolved V genes, and the cause of the others is not known. The sample has about 380,000 clones on record, about 88% of them singletons. The ten largest account for 2.5% to 3.5% of the sample. Sequencing used PBMCs or T cells enriched from blood (not recorded which). The receptors come from a woman in her 30s who had recovered from COVID-19.

The chain links TRBV3-1 (or the pseudogene TRBV3-2) to TRBJ2-7, with 10 bases matching TRBD2. This CDR3 region has 15 residues. V shed 1 base and J 0 bases; nucleotides not matched to a gene: 0. The germline gives CDR1 LGHDT, CDR2 YNNKEL (reference sequence). The CDR3 bases are TGTGCCAGCAGCCAAGCTAGCGGGAGCTCCTACGAGCAGTACTTC. This codes for CASSQASGSSYEQYF.

The genes are TRBV15 and TRBJ2-7, with D maybe TRBD2 (7 bases). The germline gives CDR1 LNHNV, CDR2 YYDKDF (reference sequence). Trimming left V 0 bases short and J 3 bases short, with 12 bases between. The CDR3 contains 15 residues. DNA for the CDR3: TGTGCCACCAGCAGAGAAGGGGGGAGGGACTACGAGCAGTACTTC. Translating it yields CATSREGGRDYEQYF.

This clone occurred once. The V gene is TRBV3-1 (or the pseudogene TRBV3-2), the J gene TRBJ2-7; 10 nucleotides line up with TRBD1. J lost 7 bases, V lost 5 bases, and 11 bases had no gene match. The CDR3 is made up of 15 amino acids. Per germline, CDR1 LGHDT and CDR2 YNNKEL (reference sequence). The CDR3 region has the DNA TGTGCCAGCAGCAAACCCGGGACAGGGGTACAAGAGCAGTACTTC. This translates into CASSKPGTGVQEQYF.

Here the CDR3 DNA reads TGTGCCAGCACTGAGACAGTGAACACTGAAGCTTTCTTT. Its protein is CASTETVNTEAFF. The chain carries TRBV25-1 and TRBJ1-1, with D possibly TRBD1 on 5 matching bases. Looked up from germline, CDR1 is MGHDK and CDR2 is SYGVNS. V lost 7 bases and J lost 0, with 9 bases in between. This CDR3 region has 13 residues.

In its sample, this clone was seen a few times. The chain uses TRBV10-3 and TRBJ1-5; D is perhaps TRBD1 (5 bases). Trimming took 0 bases from V and 6 from J, leaving 12 bases between them. The CDR3 contains 15 residues. The germline gives CDR1 ENHRY, CDR2 SYGVKD. The CDR3 DNA is TGTGCCATCAGTGAGTCCCGGGACTTAGGTCAGCCCCAGCATTTT. It specifies CAISESRDLGQPQHF.

This chain joins TRBV7-6 and TRBJ2-1; tentatively, D is TRBD2 (7 bases). This CDR3 spans 17 amino acids. Germline values: CDR1 SGHVS, CDR2 FNYEAQ. V dropped 1 base and J dropped 4 bases, with 17 bases sitting between them. This CDR3 is CASSLEGGRTRYNEQFF. CDR3 in DNA: TGTGCCAGCAGCTTAGAGGGGGGGAGGACTAGATACAATGAGCAGTTCTTC.

J is TRBJ1-3 and V is TRBV6-5, with D hard to call. The ends were cut back, 7 bases at V and 2 bases at J, with 6 bases in the middle. Germline V CDR1 and CDR2: MNHEY, SVGAGI. This CDR3 has 12 amino acids. CDR3 nucleotide sequence: TGTGCCAGCAAAGGAGCTGGAAACACCATATATTTT. As protein: CASKGAGNTIYF.

This clone was found a few times. V gene TRBV11-2 combines with J gene TRBJ1-2, with 7 nucleotides matching TRBD1. The length of the CDR3 is 16 residues. The ends lost 5 bases at V and 4 bases at J; junction bases unmatched: 13. Germline values: CDR1 SGHAT, CDR2 FQNNGV. The CDR3 DNA sequence: TGTGCCAGCAGCATACGATCCGGGACAGACCCCTATGGCTACACCTTC. This encodes CASSIRSGTDPYGYTF.

The chain recombines TRBV5-4 with TRBJ1-6, with D unresolved. Looked up from germline, CDR1 is SGHNT and CDR2 is YYREEE (reference sequence). The CDR3 length is 18 residues. V was clipped by 1 base and J by 4 bases, with 18 bases between them. CDR3 region: CASSLYYDRRAYNSPLHF. CDR3 DNA: TGTGCCAGCAGCTTGTATTATGATAGGAGGGCGTATAATTCACCCCTCCACTTT.

V gene TRBV27 combines with J gene TRBJ1-5, with D perhaps matching TRBD1 (5 bases). The V gene's germline CDR1 is MNHEY and CDR2 SMNVEV (reference sequence). This CDR3 spans 17 amino acids. V shed 8 bases and J shed 0 bases, with 20 bases lying between them. For the CDR3, the DNA is TGTGCCAGCGGCTCCCGGGGGGACGTCTATAGCAATCAGCCCCAGCATTTT. Its protein is CASGSRGDVYSNQPQHF.